The 13 T cell receptor beta chains given below trace back to one sample, sequenced in a study of blood T cell repertoires in COVID-19 (dated by TCRdb to 2020 to 2021). Libraries were prepared through the immunoSEQ multiplex PCR assay. In TCRdb, the immuneACCESS table is reduced to in-frame sequences with V and J assigned. These tables do not hold every clone; where another copy was compared, an unresolved V gene accounts for under half, and the others remain unexplained. A total of some 70,000 clones appear in this sample, 80% of them only once. The ten largest clones capture 10% to 15% of the sample. Input material: peripheral blood. The receptors here all came from a man aged 45-60 years with COVID-19, enrolled during active disease.

This sequence joins TRBV19 and TRBJ2-4, with D perhaps matching TRBD2 (6 bases). Trimming shortened V by 7 bases and J by 7 bases, and 20 bases separated the two germline ends. The CDR3 contains 15 residues. Germline assignment: CDR1 LNHDA and CDR2 SQIVND (reference sequence). The CDR3 sequence: CASTPFVGTSNIQYF. Written as DNA, the CDR3 is TGTGCCAGTACCCCTTTCGTAGGGACTTCGAACATTCAGTACTTC.

The chain combines TRBV6-2 or TRBV6-3 with TRBJ2-2; 7 nucleotides line up with TRBD1. The V gene's germline CDR1 is MNHEY and CDR2 SVGEGT. The CDR3 spans 16 residues. V was clipped by 2 bases and J by 4 bases; unmatched bases: 7. The CDR3 sequence: CASSYSKGAPTGELFF. The CDR3 nucleotides read TGTGCCAGCAGTTACAGTAAGGGGGCGCCCACCGGGGAGCTGTTTTTT.

This clone was observed a few times. The V and J genes are TRBV6-5 and TRBJ1-1; TRBD1 is a possible D gene (5 bases). The germline gives CDR1 MNHEY, CDR2 SVGAGI. Trimming took off 7 bases at V and 2 bases at J, with 11 bases between the two ends. The CDR3 spans 13 residues. The CDR3 region has the DNA TGTGCCAGCAAGGGGATATCTAACACTGAAGCTTTCTTT. It yields the protein CASKGISNTEAFF.

J is TRBJ1-1 and V is TRBV7-9, with 7 nucleotides matching TRBD1. The CDR3 is 14 residues long. Germline trimming cut 3 bases from V and 5 bases from J; bases unmatched to any gene: 6. The germline CDR1 and CDR2 sequences are SEHNR and FQNEAQ (reference sequence). The CDR3 nucleotides read TGTGCCAGCAGCTTGGGACAGACGGTGACTGAAGCTTTCTTT. This codes for CASSLGQTVTEAFF.

This chain joins TRBV2 and TRBJ1-4, with D perhaps matching TRBD1 (5 bases). Between the trimmed V and J ends, which lost 4 bases and 8 bases, there was a span of 11 bases. In germline, CDR1 is SNHLY, CDR2 FYNNEI. The CDR3 is 13 residues long. CDR3 amino acids: CASSVRAWEKLFF. The CDR3 DNA is TGTGCCAGCAGTGTCAGGGCTTGGGAAAAACTGTTTTTT. The full variable domain, its missing parts supplied by reference TRBV2 and TRBJ1-4, is EPEVTQTPSHQVTQMGQEVILRCVPISNHLYFYWYRQILGQKVEFLVSFYNNEISEKSEIFDDQFSVERPDGSNFTLKIRSTKLEDSAMYFCASSVRAWEKLFFGSGTQLSVL.

The genes are TRBV10-3 and TRBJ1-2; TRBD1 matches at 8 bases. J was trimmed by 4 bases and V by 2 bases; bases with no gene match: 3. Germline-derived CDR1 and CDR2 are ENHRY and SYGVKD. The CDR3 is 14 residues long. The CDR3 sequence: CAISETGGVYGYTF. In nucleotides, the CDR3 is TGTGCCATCAGTGAGACAGGGGGTGTCTATGGCTACACCTTC.

There are many counts of this clone. CDR3 sequence (DNA): TGTGCCAGCAGACCCGTTACAGGGTACACTGAAGCTTTCTTT. It yields the protein CASRPVTGYTEAFF. The chain couples TRBV6-5 to TRBJ1-1; tentative D call: TRBD1 (6 bases). Germline assignment: CDR1 MNHEY and CDR2 SVGAGI. The V end was cut by 6 bases, the J end by 3 bases, with 14 bases between. This CDR3 spans 14 amino acids.

The genes are TRBV4-1 and TRBJ2-7; 7 nucleotides match TRBD2. Germline-derived CDR1 and CDR2 are MGHRA and YSYEKL. Trimming cost V 1 base and J 7 bases; bases outside gene matches: 10. There are 15 residues in the CDR3. This CDR3 is CASSQVGEGPQEQYF. CDR3 in DNA: TGCGCCAGCAGCCAAGTCGGGGAGGGGCCTCAGGAGCAGTACTTC.

J is TRBJ1-1 and V is TRBV5-1; D uncertain. Trimming removed 1 base from V and 1 base from J, with 8 bases in between. This CDR3 spans 14 amino acids. Per the germline V gene, CDR1 is SGHRS and CDR2 is YFSETQ. The CDR3: CASSLTAPNTEAFF. The DNA for the CDR3 is TGCGCCAGCAGCTTGACTGCACCGAACACTGAAGCTTTCTTT. Filled out from reference TRBV5-1 and TRBJ1-1, the complete variable domain reads KAGVTQTPRYLIKTRGQQVTLSCSPISGHRSVSWYQQTPGQGLQFLFEYFSETQRNKGNFPGRFSGRQFSNSRSEMNVSTLELGDSALYLCASSLTAPNTEAFFGQGTRLTVV.

The chain employs TRBV30 and TRBJ1-1; D unresolved. The CDR3 is 15 amino acids. Germline CDR1 and CDR2: GTSNPN and SVGIG (reference sequence). The germline V and J ends were trimmed by 2 bases and 1 base, with 14 bases remaining between them. As DNA, the CDR3 is TGTGCCTGGAGTCCGGCGGGAGGAGGGAACACTGAAGCTTTCTTT. Amino acids: CAWSPAGGGNTEAFF.

This clone has just one count. This chain's CDR3 is CASSVGQGKETQYF. CDR3 sequence (DNA): TGTGCCAGCAGCGTAGGACAGGGCAAAGAGACCCAGTACTTC. This chain joins TRBV9 and TRBJ2-5; 7 bases line up with TRBD1. V was pared by 0 bases and J by 3 bases, with 2 bases of the junction left unmatched. Germline V gene sequence: CDR1 SGDLS, CDR2 YYNGEE. The CDR3 covers 14 residues.

The CDR3 DNA sequence: TGTGCCAGCAGCCCCAAACTAGTTAACGGGGAGCAGTACTTC. It yields the protein CASSPKLVNGEQYF. The V gene is TRBV5-4, the J gene TRBJ2-7, with D possibly TRBD2 on 5 matching bases. This CDR3 region has 14 residues. Trimming removed 4 bases at V and 7 bases at J, with 18 bases between. CDR1 SGHNT and CDR2 YYREEE come from the germline V gene (reference sequence).

The chain uses TRBV10-2 and TRBJ2-3; 8 bases are a match to TRBD1. The CDR3 is 16 amino acids. Germline CDR1 is WSHSY and CDR2 is SAAADI. V was clipped by 6 bases and J by 3 bases; unmatched bases: 11. The CDR3 coding sequence is TGCGCCAGCAGCAGATACCGGGACAGGTATACAGATACGCAGTATTTT. Translating it yields CASSRYRDRYTDTQYF.